The following is a T cell receptor (beta chain) sequence with its context. Antigen unknown. There are 12 residues in the CDR3. The V end lost 6 bases, the J end lost 1 base, and 6 bases lay between the germline ends. The germline V gene encodes CDR1 SNHLY and CDR2 FYNNEI. This record comes from a study of naive CD8 T cells in extremely preterm neonates. Study-wide results and caveats: Preterm CDR3s were shorter than older groups', with fewer N additions and less trimming. The authors flagged variable productive template counts in preterm samples. Term neonates around 0.4%, young children around 0.03%, adults 0.01%; preterm neonates shared 2.5% to 3.5%.

Extremely preterm deliveries at 23-27 weeks of gestation provided the preterm samples. Pregnancies with fetal demise were excluded. The sample holds sorted live naive CD8+ CD45RA+CCR7+ T cells. Some clones are missing from TCRdb's copy, which holds only in-frame ones; the method was immunoSEQ multiplex PCR. The sample includes about 5,000 clones, roughly 96% of them seen just once. The receptor was derived from a boy who was born preterm. The sequenced sample consisted of naive CD8+ T cells from cord blood. The chain uses TRBV2 and TRBJ1-2; D gene ambiguous. CDR3 in amino acids: CASRTNNYGYTF. The DNA for the CDR3 is TGTGCCAGCAGGACAAATAACTATGGCTACACCTTC.